A single sample is the source of the 17 T cell receptor beta chains below, sequenced in a study of T cells in Graves' hyperthyroidism and ophthalmopathy. It was RNA transcripts that yielded the amplified TCR beta CDR3 regions. The HTBI set primed first-round TCR CDR3 RT-PCR. TCRdb fed the multiplex PCR reads into MiXCR, producing one record per CDR3 protein. Of a few hundred thousand distinct CDR3 sequences listed, about 14% are singletons. The sequenced sample was blood. The receptors originated from a woman aged 40 to 49 with Graves' hyperthyroidism that later progressed to Graves' ophthalmopathy.

This clonotype was seen repeatedly, ten times or more. The genes are TRBV12-3 or TRBV12-4 and TRBJ2-3; the D call may be TRBD1 or TRBD2 (6 bases each). V shed 6 bases and J shed 2 bases, with 9 bases lying between them. The CDR3 is made up of 13 amino acids. DNA of the CDR3: TGTGCCAGCAGGCGGGACACCACAGATACGCAGTATTTT. This sequence encodes CASRRDTTDTQYF.

The V gene is TRBV18, the J gene TRBJ1-2; D is unclear. CDR3 length: 19 amino acids. The germline V gene has CDR1 KGHSH and CDR2 LQKENI. Trimming removed 3 bases at V and 5 bases at J, with 28 bases between. This CDR3 reads CASSPTTITIVQQKYGYTF. CDR3 bases: TGTGCCAGCTCACCTACTACTATTACGATCGTCCAGCAAAAATATGGCTACACCTTC. The full variable domain, in which reference TRBV18 and TRBJ1-2 provide the parts outside the CDR3, is NAGVMQNPRHLVRRRGQEARLRCSPMKGHSHVYWYRQLPEEGLKFMVYLQKENIIDESGMPKERFSAEFPKEGPSILRIQQVVRGDSAAYFCASSPTTITIVQQKYGYTFGSGTRLTVV.

The genes are TRBV5-6 and TRBJ1-5; D unresolved. Germline V gene lookup returns CDR1 SGHDT and CDR2 YYEEEE. The CDR3 length is 16 residues. Between the trimmed V and J ends, which lost 0 bases and 1 base, there was a span of 11 bases. The CDR3 sequence is CASSLGRSRSNQPQHF. In DNA form, the CDR3 reads TGTGCCAGCAGCTTGGGACGGAGTAGGAGCAATCAGCCCCAGCATTTT.

This clonotype was recorded at least ten times. The chain couples TRBV4-1 to TRBJ1-4, with 9 bases that match TRBD1. The CDR3 is 16 residues long. From germline, CDR1 is MGHRA and CDR2 YSYEKL. V was pared by 1 base and J by 4 bases, with 4 bases of the junction left unmatched. The DNA for the CDR3 is TGCGCCAGCAGCCAAGTACAGGGGGCGGATAATGAAAAACTGTTTTTT. Translating it yields CASSQVQGADNEKLFF.

There are a few counts of this clonotype. The gene calls are TRBV5-1 and TRBJ1-3; TRBD1 is a possible D gene (6 bases). In germline, CDR1 is SGHRS, CDR2 YFSETQ. CDR3 size: 15 residues. V lost 4 bases to trimming and J lost 0 bases, with 11 bases between them. Written as DNA, the CDR3 is TGCGCCAGCAGCCAGGACAGCTACTCTGGAAACACCATATATTTT. It is translated as CASSQDSYSGNTIYF.

The rearrangement links TRBV19 to TRBJ2-2; 12 bases are shared with TRBD2. V lost 6 bases and J lost 5; bases outside the gene matches: 7. Per germline, CDR1 LNHDA and CDR2 SQIVND (reference sequence). This CDR3 comprises 16 residues. This CDR3 is CASRRGTSGLTGELFF. The CDR3 DNA follows: TGTGCCAGTAGACGGGGGACTAGCGGGTTAACCGGGGAGCTGTTTTTT.

This clonotype was detected many times. The rearrangement links TRBV30 to TRBJ2-1, with TRBD2 matching over 11 bases. V was clipped by 3 bases and J by 8 bases; unmatched bases: 9. CDR3 length equals 15 residues. CDR1 is GTSNPN, CDR2 SVGIG, per germline (reference sequence). The CDR3 sequence is CAWSAGTSGVDEQFF. As DNA, the CDR3 is TGTGCCTGGAGCGCCGGGACTAGCGGAGTCGATGAGCAGTTCTTC.

This clonotype was seen at least ten times. The rearrangement uses TRBV5-1 and TRBJ2-3, with TRBD2 matching 9 bases. Germline V gene lookup returns CDR1 SGHRS and CDR2 YFSETQ. The trim removed 2 bases at V and 6 bases at J, leaving 13 bases unmatched. The CDR3 is made up of 17 amino acids. As DNA, the CDR3 is TGCGCCAGCAGCTTCACAGCGGGAGGCCTCATAGGGGATACGCAGTATTTT. Its translation is CASSFTAGGLIGDTQYF.

This clonotype was picked up a small number of times. V and J are TRBV19 and TRBJ2-2, with 7 bases lining up with TRBD2. Germline loops: CDR1 LNHDA, CDR2 SQIVND (reference sequence). V dropped 7 bases and J dropped 4; count of bases not matched to a gene: 12. The CDR3 totals 16 residues. The CDR3 DNA reads TGTGCCAGTACCCCCCTTGAGATAGCGGGCACCGGGGAGCTGTTTTTT. Protein product: CASTPLEIAGTGELFF.

The chain employs TRBV5-1 and TRBJ2-3; 11 bases agree with TRBD2. This CDR3 contains 15 residues. The germline gives CDR1 SGHRS, CDR2 YFSETQ. Trimming took 3 bases from V and 7 from J; bases not matched to a gene: 7. The CDR3 bases are TGCGCCAGCAGCTCGACTAGCGGGAAAGGGAATACGCAGTATTTT. This codes for CASSSTSGKGNTQYF.

This clonotype has a count of ten or more. Here the CDR3 reads CASSLTGIDEKLFF. The CDR3 DNA follows: TGCGCCAGCAGCCTGACAGGGATTGACGAAAAACTGTTTTTT. The J gene is TRBJ1-4, the V gene TRBV4-1, with 7 bases lining up with TRBD1. CDR3 size: 14 residues. The V and J ends lost 4 bases and 8 bases, in that order; junction bases with no gene match: 7. Per germline, CDR1 MGHRA and CDR2 YSYEKL.

This chain connects TRBV19 to TRBJ2-1; perhaps TRBD1 as D (6 bases). This CDR3 region has 14 residues. V was cut by 6 bases and J by 4 bases, with 13 bases left in between. The germline gives CDR1 LNHDA, CDR2 SQIVND (reference sequence). The CDR3 nucleotides are TGTGCCAGTAGCCCCGCGACAGGATACAATGAGCAGTTCTTC. This gives the protein CASSPATGYNEQFF.

The chain carries TRBV9 and TRBJ1-2, with 8 nucleotides matching TRBD1. Trimming removed 0 bases from V and 6 bases from J; junction bases left unmatched: 4. The CDR3 sequence is 14 residues long. CDR1 SGDLS and CDR2 YYNGEE come from the germline V gene. The CDR3 DNA sequence: TGTGCCAGCAGCGTAGGCCCAGGGGGCAATGGCTACACCTTC. Amino acids: CASSVGPGGNGYTF.

This clonotype was seen repeatedly, ten times or more. The rearrangement links TRBV12-3 or TRBV12-4 to TRBJ2-7; TRBD1 matches 7 bases. The CDR3 contains 15 residues. Unmatched junction bases numbered 11, after V lost 6 bases and J lost 3 bases. This CDR3 is CASRSFLDRVYEQYF. CDR3 coding DNA: TGTGCCAGCAGATCCTTTCTCGACAGGGTCTACGAGCAGTACTTC.

For this clonotype: A much larger clone is a single base away; this may be a read error. The chain links TRBV28 to TRBJ2-1; D may be TRBD1 or TRBD2 (5 bases each). The CDR3 is 15 amino acids. Trimming shortened V by 5 bases and J by 5 bases, and 16 bases separated the two germline ends. Germline CDR1 MDHEN, CDR2 SYDVKM. The CDR3 sequence is CASSPLSGRNNEQFF. The DNA of the CDR3 is TGTGCCAGCAGTCCCCTATCGGGACGCAACAATGAGCAGTTCTTC.

This clonotype has a count of ten or more. This chain links TRBV6-9 with TRBJ2-1; 9 positions agree with TRBD2. The V gene end was trimmed by 0 bases and the J gene end by 8 bases; junction bases not matched to a gene: 5. Germline CDR1 MNHGY, CDR2 SVAAGI. The CDR3 runs 15 residues. The CDR3 DNA follows: TGTGCCAGCAGTTATTCCGGGACTAGCTCTTATGAGCAGTTCTTC. This sequence encodes CASSYSGTSSYEQFF.

This clonotype was seen at least ten times. The chain uses TRBV3-1 and TRBJ1-2, with a tentative D call TRBD1 (6 bases). Trimming took off 1 base at V and 7 bases at J, with 10 bases between the two ends. This CDR3 comprises 13 residues. Germline CDR1 LGHDT, CDR2 YNNKEL (reference sequence). CDR3 loop: CASSQGRDTGYTF. The CDR3 DNA reads as TGTGCCAGCAGCCAAGGACGGGACACTGGCTACACCTTC.